One sample yielded the 3 T cell receptor beta chains listed below, sequenced in a study of blood T cell repertoires in COVID-19. This table comes from immunoSEQ multiplex PCR, and its TCRdb copy is limited to in-frame clones, with some not included. The table has about 170,000 clones, about four fifths seen once. The sample taken for sequencing was peripheral blood. These receptors originate from a middle-aged man who had recovered from COVID-19.

The CDR3 region has the DNA TGCGCCAGCAGCTTGGGGGGCGGTTCCTACGAGCAGTACTTC. It specifies CASSLGGGSYEQYF. The V call is TRBV5-1, the J call TRBJ2-7; D possibly corresponds to TRBD1 (5 bases). This CDR3 contains 14 residues. Trimming cost V 0 bases and J 1 base, with 8 bases left between them. Germline V gene lookup returns CDR1 SGHRS and CDR2 YFSETQ.

This clone has a single count. The rearrangement links TRBV30 to TRBJ1-5; perhaps TRBD1 as D (5 bases). This CDR3 is built from 12 residues. Germline lookup yields CDR1 GTSNPN and CDR2 SVGIG (reference sequence). V lost 0 bases and J lost 15, with 15 bases in between. CDR3 DNA sequence: TGTGCCTGGAGTGTTCCCGGGGGTGGTAGGCATTTT. Its protein is CAWSVPGGGRHF.

The chain joins TRBV24-1 to TRBJ2-3; TRBD2 is a possible D gene (6 bases). The V gene lost 4 bases and the J gene lost 2 bases, with 15 bases spanning the gap. Germline assignment: CDR1 KGHDR and CDR2 SFDVKD. This CDR3 region has 16 residues. The CDR3 DNA reads TGTGCCACCAGTGACCGGAGGGGCGGATACACAGATACGCAGTATTTT. It is translated as CATSDRRGGYTDTQYF.